Listed below are T cell receptor beta chains from one sample, sequenced in a study of T-cell memory formation after mild COVID-19. TCRdb reprocessed the 5' RACE reads via MiXCR and lists one record per CDR3 protein. The sample lists approximately 210,000 distinct CDR3 sequences, approximately 30% occurring once. Material for sequencing was PBMCs or a T cell subset sorted from them (not recorded which). Receptor source: an adult woman who had mild COVID-19 (a few samples of this study predate the infection). Cell type and time point are not known. The CDR3 runs from the conserved cysteine through the conserved F or W. D genes are given only for firm matches. Clone sizes are given selectively: once, few, many, or a class where the clone is expanded.

J gene,clone size,V gene,D gene,CDR3 protein,CDR3 DNA
TRBJ2-4,NA,TRBV9,NA,CASSVRGTEGNIQYF,TGTGCCAGCAGCGTGAGGGGGACGGAGGGAAACATTCAGTACTTC
TRBJ2-3,NA,TRBV7-9,NA,CASRMYWADGDTQYF,TGTGCCAGCAGAATGTACTGGGCAGATGGAGATACGCAGTATTTT
TRBJ1-1,NA,TRBV29-1,NA,CSGMVRGEAFF,TGCAGCGGTATGGTTCGAGGGGAAGCTTTCTTT
TRBJ2-7,NA,TRBV7-9,TRBD1,CASRVGQGAEEQYF,TGTGCCAGCAGGGTGGGACAGGGGGCCGAAGAGCAGTACTTC
TRBJ1-1,NA,TRBV7-3,NA,CASSLTRSVGEAFF,TGTGCCAGCAGCTTAACGCGATCCGTGGGTGAAGCTTTCTTT
TRBJ2-5,NA,TRBV7-9,NA,CASSLVKEVQETQYF,TGTGCCAGCAGCTTAGTCAAGGAGGTACAAGAGACCCAGTACTTC
TRBJ1-6,once,TRBV7-6,TRBD1,CASSPRQGLGNSPLHF,TGTGCCAGCAGCCCCAGACAGGGGTTAGGGAATTCACCCCTCCACTTT
TRBJ1-1,few,TRBV20-1,NA,CSARDETAYTEAFF,TGCAGTGCTAGAGATGAGACAGCTTACACTGAAGCTTTCTTT
TRBJ2-1,NA,TRBV20-1,NA,CSAARGAEQFF,TGCAGTGCTGCCCGGGGAGCAGAGCAGTTCTTC
TRBJ2-4,NA,TRBV5-1,NA,CASSSAPDLAKNIQYF,TGCGCCAGCAGCTCAGCTCCGGACTTAGCCAAAAACATTCAGTACTTC
TRBJ1-6,few,TRBV20-1,NA,CSARDVEDSPLHF,TGCAGTGCTAGAGATGTCGAGGATTCACCCCTCCACTTT
TRBJ2-7,few,TRBV10-3,NA,CAISSDWNFDEQYF,TGTGCCATCAGTTCGGACTGGAACTTTGACGAGCAGTACTTC
TRBJ2-5,many,TRBV7-2,NA,CASSLRGAGETQYF,TGTGCCAGCAGCTTGAGGGGCGCAGGGGAGACCCAGTACTTC
TRBJ2-1,NA,TRBV5-1,NA,CASSLATEKNSEQFF,TGCGCCAGCAGCTTGGCAACAGAGAAAAACAGTGAGCAGTTCTTC
TRBJ2-2,few,TRBV18,NA,CASSLQGKAGELFF,TGTGCCAGCTCACTTCAGGGGAAAGCCGGGGAGCTGTTTTTT
TRBJ2-7,NA,TRBV6-6,TRBD1,CATLRDGAGGDEQYF,TGTGCGACACTAAGGGACGGGGCAGGGGGCGACGAGCAGTACTTC
TRBJ1-1,NA,TRBV5-1,TRBD1,CASSRGTGPEAFF,TGCGCCAGCAGTCGTGGGACAGGCCCTGAAGCTTTCTTT
TRBJ2-7,NA,TRBV25-1,TRBD1,CASSDLRDRVYEQYF,TGTGCCAGCAGTGACCTCCGGGACAGGGTGTACGAGCAGTACTTC
TRBJ2-3,few,TRBV7-3,TRBD1,CASSFGDSNTDTQYF,TGTGCCAGCAGCTTCGGGGACAGCAACACAGATACGCAGTATTTT
TRBJ2-2,many,TRBV5-1,TRBD1,CASSLGDRENTGELFF,TGCGCCAGCAGCTTGGGGGACAGGGAAAACACCGGGGAGCTGTTTTTT
TRBJ2-1,few,TRBV4-3,NA,CASSHGRGTYNEQFF,TGCGCCAGCAGCCACGGCAGGGGCACCTACAATGAGCAGTTCTTC
TRBJ2-5,NA,TRBV12-3/TRBV12-4,TRBD2,CASTLIAGGRETQYF,TGTGCCAGCACCCTTATAGCGGGAGGACGAGAGACCCAGTACTTC
TRBJ1-6,NA,TRBV6-2/TRBV6-3,NA,CASSVPRNSPLHF,TGTGCCAGCAGCGTCCCCCGGAATTCACCCCTCCACTTT
TRBJ2-5,few,TRBV6-1,NA,CASSEAPVTQETQYF,TGTGCCAGCAGTGAAGCCCCGGTGACCCAAGAGACCCAGTACTTC
TRBJ2-7,few,TRBV29-1,TRBD2,CSASGLADDYEQYF,TGCAGCGCCTCGGGACTAGCGGACGACTACGAGCAGTACTTC
TRBJ2-2,NA,TRBV7-9,TRBD2,CASSLTSVNTGELFF,TGTGCCAGCAGCCTAACTAGCGTTAACACCGGGGAGCTGTTTTTT
TRBJ1-2,NA,TRBV30,TRBD1,CAWSVLGQGPGYTF,TGTGCCTGGAGTGTTCTGGGACAGGGCCCTGGCTACACCTTC
TRBJ2-7,few,TRBV5-1,TRBD2,CASSSLTSGGPGAYEQYF,TGCGCCAGCAGCTCGCTGACTAGCGGGGGGCCGGGGGCCTACGAGCAGTACTTC
TRBJ2-6,few,TRBV18,TRBD1,CASSLRTGALSGANVLTF,TGTGCCAGCTCACTTCGGACAGGAGCTCTCTCTGGGGCCAACGTCCTGACTTTC
TRBJ2-7,few,TRBV5-1,TRBD2,CASSKQASGGRNEQYF,TGCGCCAGCAGTAAGCAGGCTAGCGGGGGGAGGAACGAGCAGTACTTC
TRBJ2-7,few,TRBV28,TRBD1,CASSLRDRPPYEQYF,TGTGCCAGCAGTCTTAGGGACAGGCCCCCCTACGAGCAGTACTTC
TRBJ2-1,few,TRBV12-3/TRBV12-4,TRBD2,CASSPFSGGDFYNEQFF,TGTGCCAGCAGCCCCTTCAGCGGGGGGGACTTCTACAATGAGCAGTTCTTC
TRBJ2-1,NA,TRBV12-3/TRBV12-4,TRBD2,CASSPSGIAREQFF,TGTGCCAGCAGTCCTAGCGGGATTGCCCGCGAGCAGTTCTTC
TRBJ2-5,few,TRBV7-7,NA,CASSDGVPETQYF,TGTGCTAGCAGCGATGGAGTCCCAGAGACCCAGTACTTC
TRBJ1-5,NA,TRBV5-6,NA,CASSRQSSYQPQHF,TGTGCCAGTAGCCGACAGTCGAGTTATCAGCCCCAGCATTTT
TRBJ2-1,many,TRBV12-3/TRBV12-4,TRBD1,CASRGTGGIEQFF,TGTGCCAGCAGGGGGACAGGGGGGATTGAGCAGTTCTTC
TRBJ2-2,NA,TRBV29-1,TRBD2,CSVRLAETGELFF,TGCAGCGTCAGACTAGCGGAGACCGGGGAGCTGTTTTTT